Below are 3 T cell receptor beta chains sequenced from a single sample in a study. TCRdb re-called the RT-PCR reads through MiXCR, storing one row per CDR3 protein. The data contain about 680,000 distinct CDR3 sequences, 13% to 15% of them singletons. Sequencing was performed on memory CD4+ T cells from blood. These receptor sequences come from a female donor in good health, serving as a healthy control.

This clonotype turned up a few times. This chain uses TRBV15 with TRBJ2-2, with 14 nucleotides matching TRBD2. The CDR3 totals 18 residues. The V and J ends lost 3 bases and 8 bases, in that order; junction bases with no gene match: 11. CDR1 is LNHNV and CDR2 is YYDKDF in the germline V gene (reference sequence). The CDR3 sequence is CATSSGGRTSGRWGELFF. CDR3 bases: TGTGCCACCAGCAGCGGAGGCCGGACTAGCGGGAGGTGGGGGGAGCTGTTTTTT.

This chain connects TRBV4-1 to TRBJ1-1; 9 positions agree with TRBD1. J gave up 3 bases and V 4 bases, and 6 bases lay outside the gene matches. Germline CDR1 reads MGHRA; CDR2 reads YSYEKL. The CDR3 has 15 amino acids. CDR3 bases: TGCGCCAGCAGCCCCCGACAGGGGGTTTACACTGAAGCTTTCTTT. It codes for CASSPRQGVYTEAFF.

This clonotype came up many times. The chain couples TRBV10-3 to TRBJ2-5, with 15 nucleotides matching TRBD2. Germline V gene lookup returns CDR1 ENHRY and CDR2 SYGVKD. The CDR3 has 17 amino acids. Trimming removed 5 bases from V and 5 bases from J; junction bases left unmatched: 9. Here the CDR3 reads CAISPGLAGGALETQYF. Written as DNA, the CDR3 is TGTGCCATCAGTCCCGGACTAGCGGGGGGGGCTTTGGAGACCCAGTACTTC.